This is a list of T cell receptor beta chains from one sample in a study of identifying expanded T cells in peripheral blood. Only in-frame clones appear in the TCRdb table, and some are missing; sequencing was by immunoSEQ multiplex PCR. Of about 58,000 clones detected, roughly nine tenths appear once; the ten largest clones hold about 3.7%. Sequenced material: blood. These receptors all come from a person aged 18 to 70 in good health. Both conserved end residues are part of each CDR3. D genes are given only for firm matches. Some rows have no size entry. The others give once, few or many, or a class for an expanded clone.

TRBJ2-3 NA NA TRBV12-5 CASAQTTALDTQYF TGTGCTAGTGCTCAAACCACTGCCCTAGATACGCAGTATTTT
TRBJ1-2 NA TRBD1 TRBV6-6 CASSYRQGVDGYTF TGTGCCAGCAGTTATCGACAGGGCGTCGATGGCTACACCTTC
TRBJ2-1 NA TRBD2 TRBV5-1 CASSAGTSGRASSNEQFF TGCGCCAGCAGCGCCGGGACTAGCGGGAGGGCCTCATCCAATGAGCAGTTCTTC
TRBJ2-1 NA TRBD2 TRBV10-3 CAISVKRGEGNEQFF TGTGCCATCAGTGTTAAGCGGGGGGAAGGGAATGAGCAGTTCTTC
TRBJ2-3 NA TRBD2 TRBV6-1 CASTFVAGAADTQYF TGTGCCAGCACCTTCGTGGCGGGAGCCGCAGATACGCAGTATTTT
TRBJ1-5 NA NA TRBV19 CASSPRQASNQPQHF TGTGCCAGTAGTCCAAGACAGGCTAGCAATCAGCCCCAGCATTTT
TRBJ1-5 NA NA TRBV10-3 CAISAVGQISQPQHF TGTGCCATCAGTGCAGTAGGACAGATAAGCCAGCCCCAGCATTTT
TRBJ2-5 NA TRBD1 TRBV19 CASSSTGGAGWETQYF TGTGCCAGTAGTTCGACAGGGGGCGCCGGTTGGGAGACCCAGTACTTC
TRBJ1-5 NA NA TRBV15 CATSRTGYSNQPQHF TGTGCCACCAGCAGAACAGGGTATAGCAATCAGCCCCAGCATTTT
TRBJ2-7 once NA TRBV10-3 CAIKDRTYEQYF TGTGCCATCAAGGACAGAACCTACGAGCAGTACTTC
TRBJ2-6 NA NA TRBV7-9 CASSTWTQDSSGANVLTF TGTGCCAGCAGCACATGGACGCAAGACTCCTCTGGGGCCAACGTCCTGACTTTC
TRBJ2-7 NA NA TRBV28 CASSFVATYEQYF TGTGCCAGCAGTTTCGTGGCAACCTACGAGCAGTACTTC
TRBJ2-7 NA TRBD1 TRBV5-4 CASSFRTGAYEQYF TGTGCCAGCAGCTTTCGGACAGGGGCCTACGAGCAGTACTTC
TRBJ2-1 NA NA TRBV20-1 CSASGDNEQFF TGCAGTGCTAGCGGAGACAATGAGCAGTTCTTC
TRBJ2-4 NA TRBD2 TRBV2 CASRRTSGRGSVDIQYF TGTGCCAGCAGAAGGACTAGCGGGAGAGGCTCGGTTGACATTCAGTACTTC
TRBJ2-2 NA NA TRBV6-5 CASSYGVTGELFF TGTGCCAGCAGTTACGGCGTCACCGGGGAGCTGTTTTTT
TRBJ1-1 NA NA TRBV28 CASSLRNTEAFF TGTGCCAGCAGTTTGAGGAACACTGAAGCTTTCTTT
TRBJ1-2 NA TRBD1 TRBV28 CASRQPGQSYGYTF TGTGCCAGCAGACAACCGGGACAGAGCTATGGCTACACCTTC
TRBJ2-2 NA NA TRBV29-1 CSGVGAGMNTGELFF TGCAGCGGAGTTGGTGCCGGGATGAACACCGGGGAGCTGTTTTTT
TRBJ2-1 NA TRBD2 TRBV5-8 CASTPSPPAGGSNEQFF TGTGCCAGCACCCCCTCCCCCCCAGCGGGGGGGAGCAATGAGCAGTTCTTC
TRBJ1-6 NA NA TRBV5-6 CASGRQGNYSPLHF TGTGCCAGCGGACGGCAGGGGAATTATTCACCCCTCCACTTT
TRBJ2-5 NA NA TRBV19 CAGGGGGRETQYF TGTGCCGGTGGTGGGGGAGGTAGGGAGACCCAGTACTTC
TRBJ1-4 once NA TRBV15 CATSRDRGAATNEKLFF TGTGCCACCAGCAGAGATCGTGGGGCGGCAACTAATGAAAAACTGTTTTTT
TRBJ2-7 NA TRBD2 TRBV7-2 CASSYSGTSGGSYEQYF TGTGCCAGCAGCTATTCCGGGACTAGCGGGGGGTCCTACGAGCAGTACTTC
TRBJ2-1 NA TRBD2 TRBV6-1 CASSQRGYNEQFF TGTGCCAGCAGTCAGCGGGGGTACAATGAGCAGTTCTTC
TRBJ2-2 NA TRBD2 TRBV10-3 CAISPSGRGSLFF TGTGCCATCAGTCCCAGCGGGAGGGGATCTCTGTTTTTT
TRBJ2-7 NA NA TRBV7-9 CASSLSGLRSYEQYF TGTGCCAGCAGCTTATCGGGACTCCGCTCCTACGAGCAGTACTTC
TRBJ2-2 NA NA TRBV10-1 CASSEGVLANTGELFF TGCGCCAGCAGTGAGGGGGTCCTCGCGAACACCGGGGAGCTGTTTTTT
TRBJ1-1 NA TRBD1 TRBV19 CASGDRDTEAFF TGTGCCAGTGGGGACAGGGACACTGAAGCTTTCTTT
TRBJ2-3 NA NA TRBV21-1 CASSKGIRAASTDTQYF TGTGCCAGCAGCAAAGGCATACGAGCGGCTAGCACAGATACGCAGTATTTT
TRBJ2-2 NA TRBD1 TRBV23-1 CASSQFGQGDTGELFF TGCGCCAGCAGTCAATTCGGACAGGGTGACACCGGGGAGCTGTTTTTT
TRBJ2-3 NA NA TRBV6-1 CASSGLLTDTQYF TGTGCCAGCAGTGGACTGCTCACAGATACGCAGTATTTT
TRBJ1-1 NA NA TRBV19 CASSSQQGSEAFF TGTGCCAGTAGTAGCCAACAGGGTTCTGAAGCTTTCTTT
TRBJ2-3 once NA TRBV28 CASRGDTQYF TGTGCCAGCCGGGGAGATACGCAGTATTTT
TRBJ1-2 NA NA TRBV11-2 CASSLGRGQYGYTF TGTGCCAGCAGCTTAGGCAGGGGCCAATATGGCTACACCTTC
TRBJ1-2 NA TRBD1 TRBV6-6 CASSPGGDSRGYTF TGTGCCAGCAGTCCAGGGGGTGACTCTAGAGGCTACACCTTC
TRBJ1-2 NA NA TRBV19 CASSSPGGEGYGYTF TGTGCCAGTAGTAGCCCGGGGGGAGAGGGCTACGGCTACACCTTC
TRBJ1-2 NA TRBD1 TRBV11-2 CASSAMDRGRVYGYTF TGTGCCAGCAGCGCGATGGACAGGGGGAGAGTCTATGGCTACACCTTC
TRBJ2-5 NA NA TRBV14 CASSQDGKARGETQYF TGTGCCAGCAGCCAAGACGGGAAGGCCCGAGGGGAGACCCAGTACTTC
TRBJ2-1 NA NA TRBV4-1 CASSQESGSWQFF TGCGCCAGCAGCCAAGAATCGGGATCTTGGCAGTTCTTC
TRBJ2-1 NA TRBD2 TRBV19 CATEGLVQNEQFF TGTGCCACCGAGGGACTAGTCCAAAATGAGCAGTTCTTC
TRBJ1-5 NA NA TRBV6-1 CASEGGSNQPQHF TGTGCCAGCGAGGGGGGGTCCAATCAGCCCCAGCATTTT
TRBJ1-3 few TRBD1 TRBV6-5 CASSRDRASGNTIYF TGTGCCAGCAGCCGGGACAGGGCCTCTGGAAACACCATATATTTT
TRBJ1-1 few NA TRBV19 CASSAGRRTEAFF TGTGCCAGTAGTGCAGGGAGGAGAACTGAAGCTTTCTTT
TRBJ2-1 NA TRBD2 TRBV15 CATSALGAGGRDNEQFF TGTGCCACCAGCGCCCTCGGAGCGGGAGGGCGTGACAATGAGCAGTTCTTC
TRBJ1-1 NA TRBD1 TRBV9 CASSKMQQGATTEAFF TGTGCCAGCAGCAAGATGCAACAGGGGGCGACCACTGAAGCTTTCTTT
TRBJ1-2 NA TRBD1 TRBV19 CASRMTGNGYTF TGTGCCAGTAGGATGACAGGGAACGGCTACACCTTC
TRBJ2-5 NA NA TRBV7-2 CASSLRGGPQETQYF TGTGCCAGCAGCTTACGGGGAGGACCTCAAGAGACCCAGTACTTC
TRBJ1-1 NA TRBD1 TRBV5-4 CASSQRQGNTEAFF TGTGCCAGCAGCCAAAGACAGGGGAACACTGAAGCTTTCTTT
TRBJ1-1 NA TRBD1 TRBV11-3 CASSLAQGQEAFF TGTGCCAGCAGCTTAGCACAGGGACAGGAAGCTTTCTTT
TRBJ2-7 NA TRBD2 TRBV6-9 CASSYLGLAGSHEQYF TGTGCCAGCAGTTATCTTGGACTAGCGGGATCTCACGAGCAGTACTTC
TRBJ2-3 NA NA TRBV2 CASSEGRGSTDTQYF TGTGCCAGCAGTGAAGGCCGGGGCTCCACAGATACGCAGTATTTT
TRBJ2-7 NA TRBD1 TRBV9 CASSAGTGGVEQYF TGTGCCAGCAGCGCCGGGACAGGGGGCGTCGAGCAGTACTTC
TRBJ1-1 NA NA TRBV9 CASSVIGDTEAFF TGTGCCAGCAGCGTAATTGGGGACACTGAAGCTTTCTTT
TRBJ2-3 NA TRBD2 TRBV4-3 CASSQDSLAGGVKDTQYF TGCGCCAGCAGCCAAGATAGCCTAGCGGGAGGGGTGAAAGATACGCAGTATTTT
TRBJ2-5 few TRBD2 TRBV2 CASRGQAGGRETQYF TGTGCCAGCAGAGGGCAAGCGGGAGGACGAGAGACCCAGTACTTC
TRBJ2-2 NA TRBD1 TRBV5-4 CASSFPDRLGGELFF TGTGCCAGCAGCTTCCCGGACAGGTTGGGAGGGGAGCTGTTTTTT
TRBJ2-3 NA NA TRBV19 CASSWRAGTDTQYF TGTGCCAGTAGTTGGCGGGCGGGCACAGATACGCAGTATTTT